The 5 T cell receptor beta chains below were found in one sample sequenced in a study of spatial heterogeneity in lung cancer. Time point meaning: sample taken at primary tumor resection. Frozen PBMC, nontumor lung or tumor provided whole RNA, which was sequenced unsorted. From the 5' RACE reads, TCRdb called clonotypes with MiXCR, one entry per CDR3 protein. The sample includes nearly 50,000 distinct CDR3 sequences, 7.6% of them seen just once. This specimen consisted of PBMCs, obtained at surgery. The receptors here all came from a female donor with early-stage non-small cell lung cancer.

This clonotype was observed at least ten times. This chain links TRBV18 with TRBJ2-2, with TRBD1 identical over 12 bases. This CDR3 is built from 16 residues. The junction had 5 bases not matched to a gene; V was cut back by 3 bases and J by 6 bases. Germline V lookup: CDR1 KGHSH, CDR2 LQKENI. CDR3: CASSPGTGGIAGELFF. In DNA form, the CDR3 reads TGTGCCAGCTCACCGGGGACAGGGGGCATCGCCGGGGAGCTGTTTTTT.

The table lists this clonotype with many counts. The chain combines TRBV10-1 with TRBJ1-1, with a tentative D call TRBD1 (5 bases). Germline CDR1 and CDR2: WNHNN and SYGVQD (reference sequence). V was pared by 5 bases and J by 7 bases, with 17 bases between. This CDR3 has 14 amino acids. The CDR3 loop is CASSPRVPPLEAFF. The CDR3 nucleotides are TGCGCCAGCAGTCCCAGGGTCCCCCCCCTTGAAGCTTTCTTT.

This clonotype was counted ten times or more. In DNA form, the CDR3 reads TGTGCCAGCAGGCGGGACAGCAACTCTGGGGCCAACGTCCTGACTTTC. Translation gives CASRRDSNSGANVLTF. The J gene is TRBJ2-6, the V gene TRBV7-2; perhaps TRBD1 as D (7 bases). CDR1 and CDR2 from the germline V gene are SGHTA and FQGNSA. This CDR3 comprises 16 residues. V lost 6 bases, J lost 0 bases, and 12 bases lay in between.

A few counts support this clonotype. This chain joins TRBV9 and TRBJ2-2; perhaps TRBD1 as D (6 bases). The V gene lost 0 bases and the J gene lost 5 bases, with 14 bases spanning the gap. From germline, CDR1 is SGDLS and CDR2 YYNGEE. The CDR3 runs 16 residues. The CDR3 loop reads CASSVGLGQPTGELFF. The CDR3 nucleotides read TGTGCCAGCAGCGTAGGACTGGGACAACCGACCGGGGAGCTGTTTTTT.

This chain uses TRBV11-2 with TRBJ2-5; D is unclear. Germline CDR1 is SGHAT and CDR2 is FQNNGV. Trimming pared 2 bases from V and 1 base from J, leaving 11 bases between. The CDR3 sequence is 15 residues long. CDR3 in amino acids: CASSLSSLPQETQYF. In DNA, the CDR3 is TGTGCCAGCAGCTTATCGAGTTTGCCCCAAGAGACCCAGTACTTC.